The TCR beta chain under discussion was sequenced for a study of regulatory T cells in long-lasting Graves disease. This clonotype was recorded at least ten times. Its antigen is still unknown. Time point described: newly diagnosed GD, antithyroid drugs for less than 3 months. RNA from PBMCs was the source of the TCR library. EDTA tubes received around 9 milliliters of collected peripheral blood. V lost 5 bases and J lost 1, with 11 bases in between. Germline-derived CDR1 and CDR2 are SGHAT and FQDESV (reference sequence). The CDR3 is 14 residues long. CDR3 regions were amplified by Arm-PCR using iRepertoire HTBI primers to build TCR beta libraries. TCRdb analysed the multiplex PCR reads with MiXCR anew, one entry per CDR3 protein. This sample has approximately 480,000 distinct CDR3 sequences, with about 17% found just once. Study-wide results and caveats: Among the persistent patients, about 3,000 public clonotypes were shared, more than the 966 shared among new patients. Persistent disease exhibited a predilection for TRBV28, TRBJ1-2 and TRBJ2-5.

These data also featured in a second study, about T cells in Graves' hyperthyroidism and ophthalmopathy. That work adds: An initial round of RT-PCR targeting the TCR CDR3 relied on the HTBI primer set.

This TCR came from a man aged 35-49 years with Graves disease. The source was peripheral blood mononuclear cells (PBMCs), collected at new diagnosis, from a patient treated with antithyroid drugs. This chain links TRBV11-1 with TRBJ1-1; the D is unclear. The CDR3 spells CASSPPWPNTEAFF. In nucleotides, the CDR3 is TGTGCCAGCAGCCCCCCGTGGCCGAACACTGAAGCTTTCTTT. The whole variable domain, remainder taken from reference TRBV11-1 and TRBJ1-1, is EAEVAQSPRYKITEKSQAVAFWCDPISGHATLYWYRQILGQGPELLVQFQDESVVDDSQLPKDRFSAERLKGVDSTLKIQPAELGDSAMYLCASSPPWPNTEAFFGQGTRLTVV.